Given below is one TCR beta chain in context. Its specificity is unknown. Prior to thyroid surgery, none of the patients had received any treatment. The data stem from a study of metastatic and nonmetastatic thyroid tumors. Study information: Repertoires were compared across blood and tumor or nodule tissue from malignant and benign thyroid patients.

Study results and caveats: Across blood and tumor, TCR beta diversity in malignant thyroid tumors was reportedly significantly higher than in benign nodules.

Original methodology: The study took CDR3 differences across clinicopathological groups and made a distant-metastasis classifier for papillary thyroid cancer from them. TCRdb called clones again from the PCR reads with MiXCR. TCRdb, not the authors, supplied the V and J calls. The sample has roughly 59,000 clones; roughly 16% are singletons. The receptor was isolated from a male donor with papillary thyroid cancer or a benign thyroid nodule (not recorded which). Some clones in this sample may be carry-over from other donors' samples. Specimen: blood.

CDR3 amino acids: CASIPQGRGVHPQHF. The CDR3 DNA reads TGTGCCAGCATCCCCCAGGGCAGGGGGGTTCATCCCCAGCATTTT. The chain uses TRBV28 and TRBJ1-5; 7 nucleotides line up with TRBD1. CDR3 size: 15 residues. Germline loops: CDR1 MDHEN, CDR2 SYDVKM. The junction had 16 bases not matched to a gene; V was cut back by 7 bases and J by 10 bases.